This T cell receptor beta chain was profiled in a study of blood T cell repertoires in COVID-19. Background on the study: Whether acute or convalescent, the COVID-19 samples came from the United States, Italy and Spain. T cells, B-cell-depleted T cells, or PBMCs supplied cDNA or gDNA.

The assay was immunoSEQ multiplex PCR, and TCRdb's table has in-frame clones only and misses some. The sample lists 250,000 or so clones, about four fifths seen once, with 1.9% in the top ten. The CDR3 sequence is 13 residues long. Germline-derived CDR1 and CDR2 are SGHKS and YYEKEE (reference sequence). V shed 4 bases, J shed 3 bases, and the junction held 4 bases outside the gene matches. The V and J genes are TRBV5-5 and TRBJ2-7, with TRBD1 matching 7 bases. Sequencing input: peripheral blood. The origin of this receptor is a man younger than 45 who had recovered from COVID-19. The CDR3 sequence: CASSGQVGYEQYF. CDR3 nucleotides: TGTGCCAGCAGCGGACAGGTTGGCTACGAGCAGTACTTC.